Listed below are T cell receptor beta chains from one sample, sequenced in a study of blood T cells in healthy people across ages. TCRdb fed the 5' RACE reads into MiXCR, producing one record per CDR3 protein. This table holds hundreds of thousands of distinct CDR3 sequences, approximately 40% found once. The sample was blood. The receptors originated from an elderly man in good health. Each CDR3 is given with its conserved first and last residue.

V | length | CDR3
TRBV25-1 | 14 | CASGPGGIGYEQYF
TRBV20-1 | 15 | CSASDWGGYEETQYF
TRBV4-3 | 16 | CASRPITSGRSYEQYF
TRBV7-3 | 13 | CASSDTMGSEQYF
TRBV5-1 | 13 | CASSETSTDTQYF
TRBV6-4 | 15 | CASSIGLAGVYEQFF
TRBV18 | 15 | CASSLKQGSNTEAFF
TRBV7-2 | 18 | CASSHKGLGRTNTGELFF
TRBV3-1 | 15 | CASSDGTGDQEKLFF
TRBV18 | 15 | CASSPLGGVNYEQYF
TRBV6-5 | 15 | CASTRGGTSGYEQYF
TRBV20-1 | 17 | CSAREPGGQGATDTQYF
TRBV4-1 | 14 | CASSRTGLLSEQYF
TRBV12-3/TRBV12-4 | 15 | CAGNLGLAGTDTQYF
TRBV4-2 | 12 | CASSQGVDTQYF
TRBV24-1 | 15 | CATSDFKQYNNEQFF
TRBV28 | 15 | CASLAGSLDTDTQYF
TRBV7-6 | 19 | CASSSGGVRRGNSGNEQYF
TRBV7-9 | 16 | CASSLTPLDRVYGYTF
TRBV7-2 | 17 | CASSFPRASGATYEQYF
TRBV7-9 | 14 | CASSSRGRNEKLFF
TRBV6-5 | 14 | CASSPGTGVFEQYF
TRBV7-2 | 16 | CASSPQAQGSSYEQYF
TRBV7-9 | 13 | CASSLARTGEQFF
TRBV4-3 | 15 | CASSQEVVSSYEQYF
TRBV14 | 14 | CASSRDRVRNEQYF
TRBV5-1 | 13 | CASSLVRVNEQFF
TRBV10-3 | 16 | CAISENFGGGDGTQYF
TRBV18 | 13 | CASSRGRDNEQFF
TRBV4-1 | 16 | CACSQGLQGGQDEQYF
TRBV24-1 | 15 | CATSDTSSREETQYF
TRBV7-9 | 13 | CASSLFQGNEQFF
TRBV7-2 | 17 | CASSLAPSGGPFDEQFF
TRBV20-1 | 14 | CSAYKTSGYNEQFF
TRBV20-1 | 14 | CSRSGRASTDTQYF
TRBV28 | 15 | CASSEQGMSTGELFF
TRBV3-1 | 19 | CASSQGSGPGQGAYNEQFF
TRBV20-1 | 14 | CSARGGGARYEQYF
TRBV3-1 | 13 | CASTGTGVYGYTF
TRBV12-3/TRBV12-4 | 13 | CASSLQELYGYTF
TRBV4-3 | 16 | CASSQGSGAIGSPLHF
TRBV4-3 | 15 | CASSQGTLDNEKLFF
TRBV5-1 | 13 | CASSLDTNYGCTF
TRBV28 | 14 | CASTRGSPSREQYF
TRBV29-1 | 13 | CSVGSYLADTQYF
TRBV7-6 | 17 | CASSFDERDRAADTQYF
TRBV4-3 | 16 | CASSQIAAVGFNEQFF
TRBV9 | 14 | CASSRGDSAYEQYF
TRBV5-1 | 15 | CASSFGGAGTDTQYF
TRBV30 | 15 | CAWTKGLAGTGELFF
TRBV14 | 18 | CASSQETGTGGMNTEAFF